A single sample gave rise to the 27 T cell receptor beta chains below, sequenced in a study of radiation and T cells in renal cell carcinoma. TCRdb keeps only in-frame clones here, not all; method: immunoSEQ multiplex PCR. The data hold 140,000 or so clones, with 70% to 90% observed a single time. Time point: baseline pretreatment blood. Treatment reported: 15 Gy SBRT to primary tumor, nephrectomy 4 weeks later. The specimen was blood, collected from a patient whose treatment included radiotherapy and nephrectomy. The receptors here all came from a woman aged 45-65 years with renal cell carcinoma.

The J gene is TRBJ1-1, the V gene TRBV9; D unresolved. This CDR3 is 13 amino acids long. V lost 3 bases to trimming and J lost 2 bases, with 8 bases between them. Germline V gene data show CDR1 as SGDLS and CDR2 as YYNGEE. CDR3 sequence: CASSAARNTEAFF. DNA of the CDR3: TGTGCCAGCAGCGCCGCCAGAAACACTGAAGCTTTCTTT.

The CDR3 bases are TGTGCCAGTAGTATAGTACTAGCGTACAATGAGCAGTTCTTC. This gives the protein CASSIVLAYNEQFF. The chain employs TRBV19 and TRBJ2-1, with TRBD2 identical over 7 bases. Germline-derived CDR1 and CDR2 are LNHDA and SQIVND (reference sequence). Trimming at V came to 1 base and at J to 4 bases, leaving 1 base not matched to a gene. CDR3 length: 14 residues.

There are a few counts of this clone. The gene calls are TRBV19 and TRBJ1-1, with D possibly matching TRBD1 (5 bases). Deletions cut 1 base from V and 3 bases from J, with 15 bases between. Germline CDR1 reads LNHDA; CDR2 reads SQIVND (reference sequence). The CDR3 has 16 amino acids. CDR3 bases: TGTGCCAGTAGTATAGGCCCCGGGAGGGGCGACACTGAAGCTTTCTTT. It is translated as CASSIGPGRGDTEAFF. Filled out from reference TRBV19 and TRBJ1-1, the complete variable domain reads DGGITQSPKYLFRKEGQNVTLSCEQNLNHDAMYWYRQDPGQGLRLIYYSQIVNDFQKGDIAEGYSVSREKKESFPLTVTSAQKNPTAFYLCASSIGPGRGDTEAFFGQGTRLTVV.

V usage is TRBV6-6 and J usage is TRBJ1-2; D unresolved. The CDR3 contains 13 residues. CDR1 is MNHNY, CDR2 SVGAGI, per germline (reference sequence). The ends were cut back, 6 bases at V and 3 bases at J, with 11 bases in the middle. The CDR3 DNA is TGTGCCAGCAGACCAGGAGTAGACTATGGCTACACCTTC. As protein: CASRPGVDYGYTF.

This clone appeared a single time. In DNA, the CDR3 is TGTGCCAGCTCTTCCCAGAGGACAGGGGTCTATGGCTACACCTTC. Translating gives CASSSQRTGVYGYTF. V usage is TRBV6-5 and J usage is TRBJ1-2; 9 nucleotides line up with TRBD1. Germline loops: CDR1 MNHEY, CDR2 SVGAGI. This CDR3 region has 15 residues. Trimming cost V 8 bases and J 4 bases; bases outside gene matches: 11.

The chain has TRBV29-1 and TRBJ1-5; 10 positions agree with TRBD1. The CDR3 consists of 15 residues. V lost 7 bases, J lost 8 bases, and 14 bases stayed unmatched. Germline CDR1 SQVTM, CDR2 ANQGSEA. CDR3 residues: CSASTGGSSSEPQHF. CDR3 in DNA: TGCAGCGCCTCGACAGGGGGCTCGAGTTCAGAGCCCCAGCATTTT.

The chain uses TRBV30 and TRBJ2-7; a possible D gene is TRBD2 (6 bases). Germline V lookup: CDR1 GTSNPN, CDR2 SVGIG (reference sequence). Trimming took 5 bases from V and 5 from J, leaving 10 bases between them. CDR3 length equals 11 residues. The CDR3 region has the DNA TGTGCCTGGGGGGGACTCCACGAGCAGTACTTC. Encoded protein: CAWGGLHEQYF.

With respect to this clone: The junction departs from the called germline gene at one end, perhaps through a read error. V gene TRBV7-7 combines with J gene TRBJ2-5; 7 positions agree with TRBD1. The CDR3 loop spans 14 amino acids. The germline CDR1 and CDR2 sequences are SSHAT and FNYEAQ (reference sequence). CDR3 sequence (DNA): TGTGCTAGCAGCGAGGACAGGATTGTTGAGACCCAGTACTTC. Amino acids: CASSEDRIVETQYF.

The CDR3 sequence: CASSEGPPAEAFF. The CDR3 DNA sequence: TGTGCCAGCAGTGAAGGACCTCCCGCTGAAGCTTTCTTT. The chain recombines TRBV25-1 with TRBJ1-1; D unclear. Germline loops: CDR1 MGHDK, CDR2 SYGVNS. This CDR3 has 13 residues. V was shortened by 2 bases and J by 6 bases, with 10 bases between the two germline ends.

The V gene is TRBV7-2, the J gene TRBJ1-2, with 8 bases lining up with TRBD1. The length of the CDR3 is 14 residues. The junction had 10 bases not matched to a gene; V was cut back by 5 bases and J by 8 bases. The germline CDR1 and CDR2 sequences are SGHTA and FQGNSA. CDR3 bases: TGTGCCAGCAGCCGAGCGGGACAGGACTTGGGCTACACCTTC. It translates to CASSRAGQDLGYTF.

The chain links TRBV30 to TRBJ1-1, with D possibly being TRBD1 (6 bases). Germline loops: CDR1 GTSNPN, CDR2 SVGIG (reference sequence). CDR3 length: 16 residues. V lost 2 bases and J lost 1, with 17 bases in between. The CDR3 coding sequence is TGTGCCTGGAGTCCTAAACTCATACAGGGGAACACTGAAGCTTTCTTT. Its translation is CAWSPKLIQGNTEAFF.

The V call is TRBV19, the J call TRBJ1-4; 7 bases match TRBD1. In germline, CDR1 is LNHDA, CDR2 SQIVND (reference sequence). There are 14 residues in the CDR3. Trimming took 3 bases from V and 7 from J; bases not matched to a gene: 5. DNA for the CDR3: TGTGCCAGTAGTATTTTGACAGGGAGTGAAAAACTGTTTTTT. Translating it yields CASSILTGSEKLFF.

The sample holds a few counts of this clone. This rearrangement joins TRBV23-1 to TRBJ2-7; a possible D gene is TRBD1 (6 bases). TRBV23-1 is an open reading frame, and its role is uncertain. The CDR3 consists of 16 residues. V was cut by 1 base and J by 2 bases, with 15 bases left in between. The CDR3 spells CASSQFRGNNPYEQYF. The CDR3, as DNA: TGCGCCAGCAGTCAATTCAGGGGCAATAATCCCTACGAGCAGTACTTC.

The CDR3 DNA is TGTGCCAGCAGCCAACGGCGGGGGGGCCCTATTAGCACAGATACGCAGTATTTT. Translated, it gives CASSQRRGGPISTDTQYF. The V call is TRBV4-2, the J call TRBJ2-3; 9 bases match TRBD2. V shed 2 bases and J 0 bases; nucleotides not matched to a gene: 9. The CDR3 is 18 residues long. The germline gives CDR1 LGHNA, CDR2 YNFKEQ.

The V and J genes are TRBV11-2 and TRBJ1-1; D gene unclear. V lost 4 bases and J 6 bases, leaving 12 bases between the germline ends. Germline CDR1 is SGHAT and CDR2 is FQNNGV. The CDR3 has 13 amino acids. This CDR3 reads CASSSLWRAEAFF. The DNA for the CDR3 is TGTGCCAGCAGCTCCCTGTGGAGGGCTGAAGCTTTCTTT.

This chain uses TRBV14 with TRBJ1-4, with 9 bases aligning to TRBD1. The CDR3 runs 17 residues. Germline loops: CDR1 SGHDN, CDR2 FVKESK. The V segment lost 0 bases and the J segment 8 bases; nucleotides outside the gene matches: 10. Written as DNA, the CDR3 is TGTGCCAGCAGCCAAGATGCGGGACAGGGAGTTAGAGAAAAACTGTTTTTT. Translating it yields CASSQDAGQGVREKLFF.

J is TRBJ1-2 and V is TRBV6-5; 10 bases are a match to TRBD1. This CDR3 region has 15 residues. V shed 4 bases, J shed 4 bases, and the junction held 6 bases outside the gene matches. Germline V gene data show CDR1 as MNHEY and CDR2 as SVGAGI. In nucleotides, the CDR3 is TGTGCCAGCAGTTCCGGGACAGGGGTTGGCTATGGCTACACCTTC. This gives the protein CASSSGTGVGYGYTF.

V and J are TRBV19 and TRBJ2-1; D is perhaps TRBD1 or TRBD2 (5 bases each). Trimming shortened V by 3 bases and J by 1 base, and 19 bases separated the two germline ends. This CDR3 is built from 18 residues. Germline V gene sequence: CDR1 LNHDA, CDR2 SQIVND (reference sequence). CDR3 sequence (DNA): TGTGCCAGTAGTATGGGACCATGGGACGGAGAATCCTACAATGAGCAGTTCTTC. It encodes CASSMGPWDGESYNEQFF.

The genes are TRBV18 and TRBJ2-7; D not resolved. The CDR3 has 15 amino acids. V dropped 2 bases and J dropped 0 bases, with 11 bases sitting between them. Germline V lookup: CDR1 KGHSH, CDR2 LQKENI. The chain's CDR3 is CASSPFQESSYEQYF. The CDR3 nucleotides are TGTGCCAGCTCACCATTCCAGGAAAGCTCCTACGAGCAGTACTTC.

This sequence joins TRBV6-1 and TRBJ2-2, with TRBD1 matching 8 bases. CDR1 is MNHNS, CDR2 SASEGT, per germline. J gave up 3 bases and V 6 bases, and 3 bases lay outside the gene matches. This CDR3 region has 14 residues. CDR3 in DNA: TGTGCCAGCAGGTTACAGGGGGACACCGGGGAGCTGTTTTTT. This translates into CASRLQGDTGELFF.

The chain recombines TRBV29-1 with TRBJ2-7; TRBD2 might be the D (5 bases). The CDR3 loop spans 12 amino acids. CDR1 is SQVTM and CDR2 is ANQGSEA in the germline V gene. V was pared by 2 bases and J by 4 bases, with 9 bases between. In DNA, the CDR3 is TGCAGCGTTGAAAGCGGCCTTTACGAGCAGTACTTC. As protein: CSVESGLYEQYF.

The chain is built from TRBV4-2 and TRBJ2-3; 8 nucleotides match TRBD2. This CDR3 has 17 residues. Germline loops: CDR1 LGHNA, CDR2 YNFKEQ. The V gene end was trimmed by 0 bases and the J gene end by 2 bases; junction bases not matched to a gene: 7. The DNA for the CDR3 is TGTGCCAGCAGCCAAGAAACCGGGACTAGTTTCACAGATACGCAGTATTTT. Residues: CASSQETGTSFTDTQYF.

The chain joins TRBV6-5 to TRBJ1-1; maybe TRBD1 (5 bases). Germline assignment: CDR1 MNHEY and CDR2 SVGAGI. The CDR3 has 13 residues. V was trimmed by 5 bases and J by 5 bases, leaving 12 bases between them. The CDR3 nucleotides are TGTGCCAGCAGTGTAGGGGCGGAAACTGAAGCTTTCTTT. It specifies CASSVGAETEAFF.

The chain couples TRBV7-2 to TRBJ1-2; D gene uncertain. The CDR3 is 14 residues long. CDR1 and CDR2 (germline): SGHTA, FQGNSA. V shed 0 bases and J shed 2 bases, with 7 bases lying between them. CDR3 DNA: TGTGCCAGCAGCTTAGCCCGGCAGAACTATGGCTACACCTTC. Amino acid sequence: CASSLARQNYGYTF.

The V call is TRBV2, the J call TRBJ2-1; TRBD1 aligns across 8 bases. The CDR3 contains 16 residues. Trimming at V came to 6 bases and at J to 0 bases, leaving 7 bases not matched to a gene. CDR1 and CDR2 from the germline V gene are SNHLY and FYNNEI. In DNA form, the CDR3 reads TGTGCCAGCAGCCGGACAGGGTTCAGCTCCTACAATGAGCAGTTCTTC. Translated: CASSRTGFSSYNEQFF.

The V gene is TRBV4-1, the J gene TRBJ2-5; D remains ambiguous. CDR3 length: 15 amino acids. Trimming stripped 0 bases from V and 7 bases from J, with 15 bases between. Germline V CDR1 and CDR2: MGHRA, YSYEKL. The CDR3 region has the DNA TGCGCCAGCAGCCAAGATTCGTACTCCCGAGGGACCCAGTACTTC. As protein: CASSQDSYSRGTQYF.

V and J are TRBV6-1 and TRBJ1-1; TRBD1 aligns across 12 bases. Germline CDR1 and CDR2: MNHNS and SASEGT. CDR3 size: 15 residues. Losses at the gene ends were 6 bases for V and 11 bases for J; bases not matched to a gene: 13. The CDR3 DNA reads as TGTGCCAGCAGCTGGGGCGGGACAGGGGGCTTGAGGGCTTTCTTT. Translating it yields CASSWGGTGGLRAFF.